A selection of T cell receptor beta chains follows, all from one sample in a study of cytomegalovirus exposure and HLA in healthy donors. TCRdb keeps only in-frame clones here, not all; method: immunoSEQ multiplex PCR. In the table there are 200,000 to 250,000 clones, over 80% of which are singletons. The specimen sequenced was PBMCs. These receptors were collected from a woman aged 30 to 39 in good health and CMV-seropositive. The CDR3 runs from the conserved cysteine through the conserved F or W. The order of the fields is D gene, clone size, J gene, V gene, CDR3 DNA, CDR3 protein. A D gene is named only where the DNA matches it firmly. Part of the rows lack a size; the others show once, few, many or a class for expanded clones.

d_gene: NA; abundance: NA; j_gene: TRBJ2-7; v_gene: TRBV30; CDR3nt: TGTGCCTGGATGATACCGGGGGTCGAAAGCGAGCAGTACTTC; CDR3aa: CAWMIPGVESEQYF
d_gene: NA; abundance: NA; j_gene: TRBJ1-1; v_gene: TRBV30; CDR3nt: TGTGCCTGGACTCCCCGGGGCATAAACACTGAAGCTTTCTTT; CDR3aa: CAWTPRGINTEAFF
d_gene: NA; abundance: NA; j_gene: TRBJ2-2; v_gene: TRBV2; CDR3nt: TGTGCCAGCACCAAGGACACTGCCAACACCGGGGAGCTGTTTTTT; CDR3aa: CASTKDTANTGELFF
d_gene: NA; abundance: NA; j_gene: TRBJ1-1; v_gene: TRBV6-1; CDR3nt: TGTGCCAGCAGGGGAGCCAGACCTGAAGCTTTCTTT; CDR3aa: CASRGARPEAFF
d_gene: NA; abundance: NA; j_gene: TRBJ2-1; v_gene: TRBV9; CDR3nt: TGTGCCAGCAGCGTAGAAGGGAATGAGCAGTTCTTC; CDR3aa: CASSVEGNEQFF
d_gene: NA; abundance: NA; j_gene: TRBJ2-7; v_gene: TRBV4-1; CDR3nt: TGCGCCAGCAGCCAAGAGCCAGGCGAACTTGGGCAGTACTTC; CDR3aa: CASSQEPGELGQYF
d_gene: NA; abundance: NA; j_gene: TRBJ2-5; v_gene: TRBV5-1; CDR3nt: TGCGCCAGCAGCAACCCAGGGCAGGCGGGAGAGACCCAGTACTTC; CDR3aa: CASSNPGQAGETQYF
d_gene: TRBD2; abundance: NA; j_gene: TRBJ2-7; v_gene: TRBV10-3; CDR3nt: TGTGCCATCAGTGACGCGGGAGGCCAACATCGGTACTTC; CDR3aa: CAISDAGGQHRYF
d_gene: NA; abundance: NA; j_gene: TRBJ2-1; v_gene: TRBV2; CDR3nt: TGTGCCAGCAGCCCAAGAGGGAGTTCCTACAATGAGCAGTTCTTC; CDR3aa: CASSPRGSSYNEQFF
d_gene: TRBD1; abundance: NA; j_gene: TRBJ1-1; v_gene: TRBV5-4; CDR3nt: TGTGCCAGCAGCGTTACAGGGGGCGGATACACTGAAGCTTTCTTT; CDR3aa: CASSVTGGGYTEAFF
d_gene: TRBD2; abundance: NA; j_gene: TRBJ2-7; v_gene: TRBV6-1; CDR3nt: TGTGCCAGCAGTCGACTAGCGGGAGTCTACGAGCAGTACTTC; CDR3aa: CASSRLAGVYEQYF
d_gene: TRBD2; abundance: NA; j_gene: TRBJ2-6; v_gene: TRBV5-1; CDR3nt: TGCGCCAGCAGCTTGCCCCGACAGACTAGCGTCCCCTCTGGGGCCAACGTCCTGACTTTC; CDR3aa: CASSLPRQTSVPSGANVLTF
d_gene: TRBD2; abundance: NA; j_gene: TRBJ2-7; v_gene: TRBV27; CDR3nt: TGTGCCAGCAGCTCAAGTTTCGGGACTACCAACTACGAGCAGTACTTC; CDR3aa: CASSSSFGTTNYEQYF
d_gene: NA; abundance: NA; j_gene: TRBJ1-2; v_gene: TRBV4-3; CDR3nt: TGCGCCAGCAGCCAAGATTCGGACTGGGGAAACTATGGCTACACCTTC; CDR3aa: CASSQDSDWGNYGYTF
d_gene: NA; abundance: NA; j_gene: TRBJ2-7; v_gene: TRBV2; CDR3nt: TGTGCCAGCAGTGAAGACAGAAACTACGAGCAGTACTTC; CDR3aa: CASSEDRNYEQYF
d_gene: TRBD2; abundance: once; j_gene: TRBJ2-1; v_gene: TRBV6-4; CDR3nt: TGTGCCATCCAGCAGTGGGCTCCTAGCGGGACATACAATGAGCAGTTCTTC; CDR3aa: CAIQQWAPSGTYNEQFF
d_gene: NA; abundance: NA; j_gene: TRBJ2-2; v_gene: TRBV7-2; CDR3nt: TGTGCCAGCAGCGCCATTAGGGGGGAGGCCGGGGAGCTGTTTTTT; CDR3aa: CASSAIRGEAGELFF
d_gene: TRBD1; abundance: NA; j_gene: TRBJ2-7; v_gene: TRBV28; CDR3nt: TGTGCCAGCAGTGCGCTAGGCAGGGGGCAACACGAGCAGTACTTC; CDR3aa: CASSALGRGQHEQYF
d_gene: TRBD2; abundance: NA; j_gene: TRBJ2-5; v_gene: TRBV5-8; CDR3nt: TGTGCCAGCAGCCTGGGGGGGAGGGCCACGGAGACCCAGTACTTC; CDR3aa: CASSLGGRATETQYF
d_gene: NA; abundance: NA; j_gene: TRBJ1-2; v_gene: TRBV9; CDR3nt: TGTGCCAGCAGCGTATACGGAAGCGCAGGTTCGAATGGCTACACCTTC; CDR3aa: CASSVYGSAGSNGYTF
d_gene: TRBD2; abundance: once; j_gene: TRBJ2-7; v_gene: TRBV9; CDR3nt: TGTGCCAGCAGCGTAGATCTAGCGGGAGTAAACGAGCAGTACTTC; CDR3aa: CASSVDLAGVNEQYF
d_gene: NA; abundance: NA; j_gene: TRBJ1-2; v_gene: TRBV2; CDR3nt: TGTGCCAGCAGCCTACAGCGAGCGTACACCTTC; CDR3aa: CASSLQRAYTF
d_gene: TRBD2; abundance: NA; j_gene: TRBJ2-1; v_gene: TRBV9; CDR3nt: TGTGCCAGCAGCGAACTAGCGGGAGTGGTTAATGAGCAGTTCTTC; CDR3aa: CASSELAGVVNEQFF
d_gene: NA; abundance: NA; j_gene: TRBJ1-2; v_gene: TRBV27; CDR3nt: TGTGCCAGCAGTTTCTCCGAAGGGGGGGGCTACACCTTC; CDR3aa: CASSFSEGGGYTF
d_gene: TRBD1; abundance: NA; j_gene: TRBJ2-7; v_gene: TRBV4-3; CDR3nt: TGCGCCAGCAGCCAGGGACAGGGGATCTCCTACGAGCAGTACTTC; CDR3aa: CASSQGQGISYEQYF
d_gene: NA; abundance: NA; j_gene: TRBJ1-2; v_gene: TRBV15; CDR3nt: TGTGCCACCAGCAGAGATCTTAGACAGAATAACTATGGCTACACCTTC; CDR3aa: CATSRDLRQNNYGYTF
d_gene: NA; abundance: NA; j_gene: TRBJ1-5; v_gene: TRBV16; CDR3nt: TGTGCCAGCAGCCAATCAGACATCGGGCAGCCCCAGCATTTT; CDR3aa: CASSQSDIGQPQHF